This T cell receptor beta chain stems from a study of cytomegalovirus exposure and HLA in healthy donors. Study-level background: Findings of an earlier analysis included some 120 million unique TCR beta sequences from 200 million or so T cells. Study-wide points: Earlier findings revealed that most TCR beta V segments proved productive either about 90% or about 30% of the time.

V trimming: 1 base; J trimming: 4 bases; junction bases outside the gene matches: 7. CDR1 is SGHTS and CDR2 is YDEGEE in the germline V gene. This CDR3 is 15 amino acids long. With 60 Vbeta and 13 Jbeta primers, the PCR was carried out. Produced via immunoSEQ multiplex PCR; TCRdb's table is partial and in-frame only. The sample lists 120,000 or so clones, 60% to 85% occurring once. This clone was detected once. Its antigen is not known. The material sequenced was PBMCs. This clonotype originated in a man in his thirties or forties in good health and CMV-seronegative. This rearrangement joins TRBV5-8 to TRBJ1-1, with 7 bases fitting TRBD1. CDR3 nucleotide sequence: TGTGCCAGCAGCTTGCGGCAGGGGGGCTTCACTGAAGCTTTCTTT. It encodes CASSLRQGGFTEAFF.